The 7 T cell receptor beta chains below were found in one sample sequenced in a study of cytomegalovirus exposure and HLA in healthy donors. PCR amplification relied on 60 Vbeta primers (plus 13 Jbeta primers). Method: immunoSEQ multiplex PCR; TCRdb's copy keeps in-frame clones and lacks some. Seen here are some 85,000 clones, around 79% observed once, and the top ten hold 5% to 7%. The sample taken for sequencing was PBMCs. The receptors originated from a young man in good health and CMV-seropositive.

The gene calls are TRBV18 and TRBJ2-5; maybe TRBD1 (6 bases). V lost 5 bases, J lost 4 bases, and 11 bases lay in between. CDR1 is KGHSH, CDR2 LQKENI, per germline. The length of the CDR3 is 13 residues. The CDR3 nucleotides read TGTGCCAGCTCAACCACAGGGATAGAGACCCAGTACTTC. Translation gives CASSTTGIETQYF.

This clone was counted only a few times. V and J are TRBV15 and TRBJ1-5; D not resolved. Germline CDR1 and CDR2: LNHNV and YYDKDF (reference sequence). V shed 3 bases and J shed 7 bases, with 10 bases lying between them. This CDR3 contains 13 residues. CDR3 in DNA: TGTGCCACCAGCAGTCGAACAGAACAGCCCCAGCATTTT. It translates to CATSSRTEQPQHF.

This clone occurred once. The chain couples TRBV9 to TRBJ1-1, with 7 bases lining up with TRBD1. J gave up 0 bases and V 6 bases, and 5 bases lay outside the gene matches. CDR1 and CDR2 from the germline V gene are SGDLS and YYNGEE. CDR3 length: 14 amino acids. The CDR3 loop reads CASTRDSMNTEAFF. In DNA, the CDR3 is TGTGCCAGCACCCGGGACAGCATGAACACTGAAGCTTTCTTT.

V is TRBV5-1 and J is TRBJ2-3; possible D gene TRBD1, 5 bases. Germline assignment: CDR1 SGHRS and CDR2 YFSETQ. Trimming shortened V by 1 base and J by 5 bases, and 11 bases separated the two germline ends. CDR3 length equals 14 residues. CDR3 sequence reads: CASSLSQAVDTQYF. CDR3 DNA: TGCGCCAGCAGCTTGTCACAGGCGGTAGATACGCAGTATTTT. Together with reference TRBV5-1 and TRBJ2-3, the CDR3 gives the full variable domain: KAGVTQTPRYLIKTRGQQVTLSCSPISGHRSVSWYQQTPGQGLQFLFEYFSETQRNKGNFPGRFSGRQFSNSRSEMNVSTLELGDSALYLCASSLSQAVDTQYFGPGTRLTVL.

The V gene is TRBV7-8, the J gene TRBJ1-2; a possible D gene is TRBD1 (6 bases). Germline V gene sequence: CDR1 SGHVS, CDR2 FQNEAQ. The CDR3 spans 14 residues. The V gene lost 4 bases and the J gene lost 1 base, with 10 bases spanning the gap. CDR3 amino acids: CASSWQGYNYGYTF. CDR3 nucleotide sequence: TGTGCCAGCAGCTGGCAGGGGTATAACTATGGCTACACCTTC.

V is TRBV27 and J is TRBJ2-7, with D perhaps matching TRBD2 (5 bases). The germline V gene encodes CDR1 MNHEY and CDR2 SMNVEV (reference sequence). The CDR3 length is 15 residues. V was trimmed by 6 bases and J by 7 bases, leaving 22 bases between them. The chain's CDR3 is CASSRILALEPEQYF. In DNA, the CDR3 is TGTGCCAGCAGCCGTATTCTAGCTCTCGAACCTGAGCAGTACTTC.

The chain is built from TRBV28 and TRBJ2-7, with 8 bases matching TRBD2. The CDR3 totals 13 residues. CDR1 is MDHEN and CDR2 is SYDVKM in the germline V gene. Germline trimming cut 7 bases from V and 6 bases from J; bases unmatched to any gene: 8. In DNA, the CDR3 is TGTGCCAGCACCTTAGCGGGGACGCCCGAGCAGTACTTC. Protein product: CASTLAGTPEQYF.